Below, 14 T cell receptor beta chains from the same sample are listed, as sequenced in a study of post-analysis software for immune sequencing data. General study findings and limits: Patients carried several TRBV segments more frequently than controls did, and TRBV5-6, TRBV5-1 and TRBV20-1 were among them.

Which antigens these TCRs recognize remains unknown. Prepared TCR beta cDNA libraries contained unique molecular identifiers. Each CDR3 protein gets one entry after TCRdb re-called the PCR reads with MiXCR. The sample contains about 430,000 distinct CDR3 sequences, 39% of which appear only once. The sample was blood. The receptors come from a girl aged 2 to 10 with multiple sclerosis.

The gene calls are TRBV3-1 and TRBJ1-5, with unresolved D. This CDR3 comprises 14 residues. V shed 1 base and J shed 11 bases, with 15 bases lying between them. Germline loops: CDR1 LGHDT, CDR2 YNNKEL (reference sequence). CDR3 protein: CASSQGATTGAQHF. The CDR3 coding sequence is TGTGCCAGCAGCCAAGGGGCCACCACGGGAGCCCAGCATTTT.

This clonotype was seen more than once but under ten times. The chain is built from TRBV7-2 and TRBJ2-1; 16 bases agree with TRBD2. CDR3 size: 17 residues. The V segment lost 5 bases and the J segment 6 bases; nucleotides outside the gene matches: 7. CDR1 and CDR2 (germline): SGHTA, FQGNSA. This CDR3 reads CASSQGTSGRGSNEQFF. CDR3 bases: TGTGCCAGCAGCCAAGGGACTAGCGGGAGGGGGTCCAATGAGCAGTTCTTC.

This clonotype was found a few times. The chain has TRBV25-1 and TRBJ1-2, with 8 bases matching TRBD1. The ends lost 0 bases at V and 1 base at J; junction bases unmatched: 4. The CDR3 is 16 amino acids. Germline CDR1 is MGHDK and CDR2 is SYGVNS. The CDR3, as DNA: TGTGCCAGCAGTGAATATGGGGACAGGCGTAACTATGGCTACACCTTC. Translation: CASSEYGDRRNYGYTF.

This clonotype was seen a handful of times. This chain uses TRBV5-5 with TRBJ2-6, with D perhaps TRBD1 (5 bases). The CDR3 totals 16 residues. The ends were cut back, 2 bases at V and 0 bases at J, with 9 bases in the middle. Per the germline V gene, CDR1 is SGHKS and CDR2 is YYEKEE (reference sequence). The CDR3 here is CASSFADSSGANVLTF. The CDR3 DNA follows: TGTGCCAGCAGCTTTGCAGACAGCTCTGGGGCCAACGTCCTGACTTTC.

This clonotype was counted only a few times. The rearrangement joins TRBV4-3 to TRBJ1-2; D gene uncertain. The CDR3 length is 16 residues. V gave up 4 bases and J gave up 6 bases, with 21 bases separating them. Per germline, CDR1 LGHNA and CDR2 YSLEER. The CDR3 DNA reads as TGCGCCAGCAGCCTCCAACCGACGGAACGACAAGATGGCTACACCTTC. Protein product: CASSLQPTERQDGYTF.

The rearrangement joins TRBV20-1 to TRBJ2-4; 7 bases agree with TRBD1. Germline lookup yields CDR1 DFQATT and CDR2 SNEGSKA (reference sequence). The CDR3 has 14 amino acids. J gave up 4 bases and V 6 bases, and 9 bases lay outside the gene matches. The CDR3 bases are TGCAGTGCGCAGCGACAGGGATCGAAAAACATTCAGTACTTC. It specifies CSAQRQGSKNIQYF.

The chain is built from TRBV5-5 and TRBJ1-4, with D tentatively TRBD1 (5 bases). The CDR3 totals 13 residues. Germline V gives CDR1 SGHKS, CDR2 YYEKEE (reference sequence). Trimming left V 2 bases short and J 6 bases short, with 8 bases between. The CDR3 reads CASSFWGDEKLFF. DNA for the CDR3: TGTGCCAGCAGCTTCTGGGGCGATGAAAAACTGTTTTTT.

This clonotype was recorded a few times. The chain is built from TRBV29-1 and TRBJ2-5; D could derive from TRBD1 or TRBD2 (5 bases each). Matching the DNA end better, TRBJ2-7 makes the J call doubtful. Germline lookup yields CDR1 SQVTM and CDR2 ANQGSEA. The CDR3 consists of 13 residues. The CDR3 coding sequence is TGCAGCGTTGTCCGGGCCCCGAGGGGCGAGCAGTACTTC. Amino acids: CSVVRAPRGEQYF.

This clonotype was recorded a few times. V and J are TRBV29-1 and TRBJ2-1; 9 bases line up with TRBD2. J was trimmed by 8 bases and V by 7 bases; bases with no gene match: 12. The CDR3 spans 14 residues. The germline V gene has CDR1 SQVTM and CDR2 ANQGSEA. The CDR3 is CSELTVRGGDEQFF. For the CDR3, the DNA is TGCAGCGAATTGACGGTGCGGGGGGGCGATGAGCAGTTCTTC.

The rearrangement links TRBV20-1 to TRBJ2-7, with 7 bases fitting TRBD2. The DNA end is more similar to TRBJ2-5, so the J call may be wrong. The V gene's germline CDR1 is DFQATT and CDR2 SNEGSKA (reference sequence). The CDR3 sequence is 16 residues long. CDR3 amino acids: CSARDPGRGLLETQYF. The CDR3 region has the DNA TGCAGTGCTAGAGATCCGGGGAGGGGACTTTTAGAGACCCAGTACTTC.

There are a few counts of this clonotype. The chain joins TRBV20-1 to TRBJ2-5; TRBD2 matches at 7 bases. The V and J ends lost 1 base and 2 bases, in that order; junction bases with no gene match: 4. The CDR3 spans 14 residues. CDR1 and CDR2 from the germline V gene are DFQATT and SNEGSKA (reference sequence). CDR3 sequence: CSARGASGQETQYF. CDR3 coding DNA: TGCAGTGCTAGAGGGGCTAGCGGACAAGAGACCCAGTACTTC.

This clonotype has just a few counts. The chain combines TRBV6-5 with TRBJ1-6; a possible D gene is TRBD1 (5 bases). Trimming removed 0 bases from V and 10 bases from J, with 19 bases in between. The CDR3 runs to 17 residues. CDR1 is MNHEY, CDR2 SVGAGI, per germline. CDR3 sequence: CASSYSPDGQGRSPLHF. The CDR3, as DNA: TGTGCCAGCAGTTACTCCCCGGATGGGCAGGGACGGTCACCCCTCCACTTT.

The rearrangement links TRBV10-3 to TRBJ2-1, with D possibly matching TRBD2 (5 bases). The CDR3 sequence is 12 residues long. Trimming cost V 0 bases and J 12 bases, with 9 bases left between them. Germline-derived CDR1 and CDR2 are ENHRY and SYGVKD. The CDR3 reads CAISESASWQFF. Written as DNA, the CDR3 is TGTGCCATCAGTGAGTCGGCTAGCTGGCAGTTCTTC.

The chain links TRBV4-3 to TRBJ1-4, with 12 bases aligning to TRBD1. This CDR3 has 16 residues. V was pared by 3 bases and J by 8 bases, with 7 bases of the junction left unmatched. Germline values: CDR1 LGHNA, CDR2 YSLEER. The CDR3 DNA sequence: TGCGCCAGCAGCCACCTTAGGGGACAGGGGGCGGAAAAACTGTTTTTT. Its translation: CASSHLRGQGAEKLFF.